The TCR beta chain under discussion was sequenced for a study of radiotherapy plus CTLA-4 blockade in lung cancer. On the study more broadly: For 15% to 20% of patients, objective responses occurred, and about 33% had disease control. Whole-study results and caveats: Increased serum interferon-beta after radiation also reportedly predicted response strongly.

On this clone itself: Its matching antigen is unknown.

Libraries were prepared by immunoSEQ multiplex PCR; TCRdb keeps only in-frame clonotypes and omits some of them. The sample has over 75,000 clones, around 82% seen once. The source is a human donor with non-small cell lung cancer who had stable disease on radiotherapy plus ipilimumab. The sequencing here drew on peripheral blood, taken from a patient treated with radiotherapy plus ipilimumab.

The CDR3 bases are TGTGCCAGCAGCTTAGTAGCAGACGTCTATGGCTACACCTTC. Translation gives CASSLVADVYGYTF. V is TRBV7-8 and J is TRBJ1-2; D not certain. V was trimmed by 1 base and J by 4 bases, leaving 10 bases between them. This CDR3 contains 14 residues. Germline loops: CDR1 SGHVS, CDR2 FQNEAQ. Full variable domain (missing parts from reference TRBV7-8 and TRBJ1-2): GAGVSQSPRYKVAKRGQDVALRCDPISGHVSLFWYQQALGQGPEFLTYFQNEAQLDKSGLPSDRFFAERPEGSVSTLKIQRTQQEDSAVYLCASSLVADVYGYTFGSGTRLTVV.